This is a list of T cell receptor beta chains from one sample in a study of Graves' ophthalmopathy and Graves' hyperthyroidism. TCRdb recomputed calls from the multiplex PCR reads with MiXCR, one row per CDR3 protein. The sample shows 620,000 or so distinct CDR3 sequences, 20% to 25% of them seen only once. Sequenced sample: peripheral blood. Receptor source: a woman aged 18-29 years with stable Graves' hyperthyroidism. Some clones in this sample may be carry-over from other donors' samples. Each CDR3 is given with its conserved first and last residue.

J gene | V gene | CDR3 protein
TRBJ1-5 | TRBV6-1 | CASSEGQPVGQPQHF
TRBJ2-7 | TRBV11-2 | CASSYPDGLYEQYF
TRBJ1-2 | TRBV20-1 | CSASLTGGHGYTF
TRBJ2-7 | TRBV6-2/TRBV6-3 | CASSYGGTHYEQYF
TRBJ1-3 | TRBV29-1 | CSVEMAGQGNGNTIYF
TRBJ2-5 | TRBV10-3 | CAIRQQETQYF
TRBJ2-5 | TRBV25-1 | CASSELGAGGQETQYF
TRBJ2-7 | TRBV4-1 | CASSQAVGGGGSYEQYF
TRBJ1-2 | TRBV12-5 | CASGLPTGTRNYGYTF
TRBJ2-5 | TRBV11-2 | CASSTPPGTGRQETQYF
TRBJ1-5 | TRBV28 | CASAAPLGPLKPQHF
TRBJ1-2 | TRBV2 | CASSVQGEYGYTF
TRBJ1-5 | TRBV6-2/TRBV6-3 | CASSYVSSNQPQHF
TRBJ1-1 | TRBV28 | CAGSFWDGTEAFF
TRBJ1-6 | TRBV2 | CASSVGDPRNSPLHF
TRBJ1-2 | TRBV10-1 | CASSAGQAYGYTF
TRBJ2-6 | TRBV2 | CASSETGSGANVLTF
TRBJ2-7 | TRBV19 | CASSIVQGGNYEQYF
TRBJ2-4 | TRBV2 | CASSMTSFKNIQYF
TRBJ1-1 | TRBV5-4 | CASSYRQVKATEAFF
TRBJ1-1 | TRBV20-1 | CSARGGAPNTEAFF
TRBJ1-2 | TRBV12-3/TRBV12-4 | CASSTHVSLDGYTF
TRBJ1-2 | TRBV4-1 | CASSQDRPGVYGYTF
TRBJ2-4 | TRBV12-3/TRBV12-4 | CASSFSPGVQTLNIQYF
TRBJ2-7 | TRBV6-2/TRBV6-3 | CASSYSPGAYRLSSYEQYF
TRBJ1-2 | TRBV12-3/TRBV12-4 | CASSLSPTGDYGYTF
TRBJ2-2 | TRBV7-9 | CASSLAPRGTGELFF
TRBJ1-2 | TRBV7-2 | CASSFRDRRDYGYTF
TRBJ1-2 | TRBV20-1 | CSARGVRYLDYGYTF
TRBJ2-7 | TRBV6-5 | CASSYSMGQNSYEQYF
TRBJ2-7 | TRBV6-5 | CASSYVPAYDQYF
TRBJ1-2 | TRBV7-2 | CASSWGTGPYGYTF
TRBJ1-2 | TRBV7-2 | CASSRELLWNYGYTF
TRBJ1-6 | TRBV20-1 | CSARDRGQVYNSPLHF
TRBJ1-6 | TRBV30 | CAWSLGQGNSPLHF
TRBJ1-1 | TRBV6-5 | CASTSRTGNTEAFF
TRBJ2-5 | TRBV5-1 | CASSLLGAIGETQYF